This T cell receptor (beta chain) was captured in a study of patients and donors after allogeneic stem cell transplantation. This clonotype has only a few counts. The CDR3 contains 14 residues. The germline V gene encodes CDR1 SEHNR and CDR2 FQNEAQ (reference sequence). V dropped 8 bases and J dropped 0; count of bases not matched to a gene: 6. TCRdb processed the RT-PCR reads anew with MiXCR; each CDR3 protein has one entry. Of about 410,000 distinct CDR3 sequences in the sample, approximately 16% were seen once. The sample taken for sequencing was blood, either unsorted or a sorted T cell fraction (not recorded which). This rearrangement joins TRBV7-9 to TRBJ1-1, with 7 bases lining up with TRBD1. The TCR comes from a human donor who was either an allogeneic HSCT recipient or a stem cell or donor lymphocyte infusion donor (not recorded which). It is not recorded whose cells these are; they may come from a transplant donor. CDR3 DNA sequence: TGTGCCAGCCAGGGGGTAGAGATGAACACTGAAGCTTTCTTT. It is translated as CASQGVEMNTEAFF. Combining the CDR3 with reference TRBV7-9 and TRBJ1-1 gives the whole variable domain DTGVSQNPRHKITKRGQNVTFRCDPISEHNRLYWYRQTLGQGPEFLTYFQNEAQLEKSRLLSDRFSAERPKGSFSTLEIQRTEQGDSAMYLCASQGVEMNTEAFFGQGTRLTVV.